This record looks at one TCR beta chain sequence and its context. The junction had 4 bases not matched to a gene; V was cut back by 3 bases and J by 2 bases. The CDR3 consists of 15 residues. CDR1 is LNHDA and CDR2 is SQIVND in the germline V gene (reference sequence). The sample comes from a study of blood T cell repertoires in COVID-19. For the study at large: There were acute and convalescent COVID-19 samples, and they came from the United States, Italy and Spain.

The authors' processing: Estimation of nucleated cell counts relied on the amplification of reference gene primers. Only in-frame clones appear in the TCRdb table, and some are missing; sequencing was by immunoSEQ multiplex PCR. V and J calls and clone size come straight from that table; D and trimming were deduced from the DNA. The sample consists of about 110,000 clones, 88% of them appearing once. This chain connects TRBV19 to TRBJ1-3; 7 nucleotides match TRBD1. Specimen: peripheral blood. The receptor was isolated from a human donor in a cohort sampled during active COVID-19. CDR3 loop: CASSITGATGNTIYF. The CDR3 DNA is TGTGCCAGTAGTATCACAGGGGCAACTGGAAACACCATATATTTT. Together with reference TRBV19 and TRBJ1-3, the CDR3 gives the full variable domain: DGGITQSPKYLFRKEGQNVTLSCEQNLNHDAMYWYRQDPGQGLRLIYYSQIVNDFQKGDIAEGYSVSREKKESFPLTVTSAQKNPTAFYLCASSITGATGNTIYFGEGSWLTVV.